These T cell receptor beta chains were read from a single sample in a study of OX40 agonist ivuxolimab in advanced cancers. TCRdb's copy holds only in-frame clones and misses some; the assay was immunoSEQ multiplex PCR. This sample yields approximately 81,000 clones, of which about 93% are seen a single time; more than 13% belongs to the top ten. The source was CD4+ or CD8+ T cells sorted from blood, collected in a trial of the OX40 agonist ivuxolimab. The receptors were gathered from an adult with an advanced solid tumor such as melanoma, head and neck, liver or kidney cancer. Both conserved end residues are part of each CDR3. Each record gives: CDR3 length, V gene, D gene, J gene, clone size, CDR3 DNA, CDR3 protein. A D gene is named only where the DNA matches it firmly. Size is stated for part of the rows, as once, few or many counts, or as a class when the clone is expanded.

length: 14
V: TRBV11-2
D: -
J: TRBJ2-2
size: -
DNA: TGTGCCAGCAGCTTAGTCCGTGGAACCGGGGAGCTGTTTTTT
CDR3: CASSLVRGTGELFF

length: 12
V: TRBV7-2
D: -
J: TRBJ1-5
size: -
DNA: TGTGCCAGCAGCGTTAGCGGCTGGCCCCAGCATTTT
CDR3: CASSVSGWPQHF

length: 12
V: TRBV5-4
D: -
J: TRBJ2-7
size: -
DNA: TGTGCCAGCAGCTTAGACAACTACGAGCAGTACTTC
CDR3: CASSLDNYEQYF

length: 14
V: TRBV30
D: -
J: TRBJ2-7
size: -
DNA: TGTGCCTGGAGTCGTGCCAGGGAAATCAACGAGCAGTACTTC
CDR3: CAWSRAREINEQYF

length: 14
V: TRBV7-9
D: -
J: TRBJ2-3
size: -
DNA: TGTGCCAGCAGCCCCAACCAGGGGCAAGATACGCAGTATTTT
CDR3: CASSPNQGQDTQYF

length: 16
V: TRBV19
D: TRBD2
J: TRBJ2-5
size: -
DNA: TGTGCCAGTAGTCCCCGAGCGGGAGGGTGGGAGGAGACCCAGTACTTC
CDR3: CASSPRAGGWEETQYF

length: 17
V: TRBV29-1
D: TRBD1
J: TRBJ2-7
size: -
DNA: TGCAGCGTTGAGAAAGCCTCCGGGACAGGGCCAGTTTTTGGGCAGTACTTC
CDR3: CSVEKASGTGPVFGQYF

length: 16
V: TRBV9
D: TRBD2
J: TRBJ2-2
size: -
DNA: TGTGCCAGCAGCGTAGCTGCGGGAGTGAACACCGGGGAGCTGTTTTTT
CDR3: CASSVAAGVNTGELFF

length: 15
V: TRBV5-1
D: -
J: TRBJ1-5
size: -
DNA: TGCGCCAGCAGCTTGGGACAGTATAGCAATCAGCCCCAGCATTTT
CDR3: CASSLGQYSNQPQHF

length: 11
V: TRBV27
D: -
J: TRBJ2-7
size: -
DNA: TGTGCCAGCAGGCACTCCTACGAGCAGTACTTC
CDR3: CASRHSYEQYF

length: 14
V: TRBV27
D: -
J: TRBJ1-1
size: -
DNA: TGTGCCAGCACTGCCGGCGACATGAACACTGAAGCTTTCTTT
CDR3: CASTAGDMNTEAFF

length: 17
V: TRBV19
D: -
J: TRBJ1-2
size: -
DNA: TGTGCCAGTAGCTTATCTCTTGGACATCCCGAGACTTATGGCTACACCTTC
CDR3: CASSLSLGHPETYGYTF

length: 16
V: TRBV4-1
D: TRBD2
J: TRBJ2-1
size: -
DNA: TGCGCCAGCAGCCTCGTGCTAGCGGGAACCTACAATGAGCAGTTCTTC
CDR3: CASSLVLAGTYNEQFF

length: 14
V: TRBV5-1
D: -
J: TRBJ1-3
size: -
DNA: TGCGCCAGCAGCTTGGATCAAGCTGGAAACACCATATATTTT
CDR3: CASSLDQAGNTIYF

length: 15
V: TRBV28
D: -
J: TRBJ2-7
size: -
DNA: TGTGCCAGCAGTTTATTTAGAATCTCCCACTACGAGCAGTACTTC
CDR3: CASSLFRISHYEQYF

length: 15
V: TRBV28
D: -
J: TRBJ1-1
size: -
DNA: TGTGCCAGCAGCCTCGGGACTTCTTGGAACACTGAAGCTTTCTTT
CDR3: CASSLGTSWNTEAFF

length: 13
V: TRBV10-1
D: -
J: TRBJ2-2
size: -
DNA: TGCGCCAGCCGGGCAGGGCGAGGCGGGGAGCTGTTTTTT
CDR3: CASRAGRGGELFF

length: 15
V: TRBV25-1
D: -
J: TRBJ1-1
size: -
DNA: TGTGCCAGCAGTGATTCGATTGACGGTTACACTGAAGCTTTCTTT
CDR3: CASSDSIDGYTEAFF

length: 15
V: TRBV6-6
D: -
J: TRBJ1-3
size: -
DNA: TGTGCCAGCAGTCCCTCGGGGGGACGTGGAAACACCATATATTTT
CDR3: CASSPSGGRGNTIYF

length: 15
V: TRBV2
D: -
J: TRBJ1-6
size: -
DNA: TGTGCCAGCAGTACCCGACGGACCTATAATTCACCCCTCCACTTT
CDR3: CASSTRRTYNSPLHF

length: 15
V: TRBV7-9
D: -
J: TRBJ1-1
size: -
DNA: TGTGCCAGCAGCTTAGCGTCAGGGGCGAACACTGAAGCTTTCTTT
CDR3: CASSLASGANTEAFF

length: 16
V: TRBV4-3
D: TRBD2
J: TRBJ2-3
size: -
DNA: TGCGCCAGCAGCCAACTAAGCGGGGGCACTGCAGATACGCAGTATTTT
CDR3: CASSQLSGGTADTQYF

length: 15
V: TRBV7-6
D: TRBD2
J: TRBJ2-3
size: once
DNA: TGTGCCAGCAGCCCGAGGAGCGGGAGAGGAGATACGCAGTATTTT
CDR3: CASSPRSGRGDTQYF

length: 15
V: TRBV19
D: -
J: TRBJ2-3
size: -
DNA: TGTGCCAGTAGTACAACAGGGACCTTTTCACATACGCAGTATTTT
CDR3: CASSTTGTFSHTQYF

length: 14
V: TRBV18
D: -
J: TRBJ1-1
size: -
DNA: TGTGCCAGCTCACCATCTGCGGTGAACACTGAAGCTTTCTTT
CDR3: CASSPSAVNTEAFF

length: 14
V: TRBV6-5
D: TRBD2
J: TRBJ2-7
size: few
DNA: TGTGCCAGCAGTTTTAGCGGGAGCTCATACGAGCAGTACTTC
CDR3: CASSFSGSSYEQYF

length: 16
V: TRBV5-8
D: TRBD1
J: TRBJ1-1
size: -
DNA: TGTGCCAGCAGCTCCGACAGGGGCACCTCGAACACTGAAGCTTTCTTT
CDR3: CASSSDRGTSNTEAFF

length: 13
V: TRBV27
D: TRBD2
J: TRBJ2-7
size: once
DNA: TGTGCCAGCGCTTACCCGGGGGGGAGGGAGCAGTACTTC
CDR3: CASAYPGGREQYF

length: 14
V: TRBV27
D: -
J: TRBJ2-7
size: -
DNA: TGTGCCAGCAGTTTAGTACAGAGCTCCTACGAGCAGTACTTC
CDR3: CASSLVQSSYEQYF

length: 15
V: TRBV6-5
D: TRBD1
J: TRBJ1-2
size: -
DNA: TGTGCCAGCAGTTACTCCTTTGGACAGGGGGCTGGCTACACCTTC
CDR3: CASSYSFGQGAGYTF

length: 12
V: TRBV9
D: TRBD2
J: TRBJ2-1
size: -
DNA: TGTGCCAGCAGCCCGGGGGGGGATGAGCAGTTCTTC
CDR3: CASSPGGDEQFF

length: 15
V: TRBV4-2
D: -
J: TRBJ2-2
size: -
DNA: TGTGCCAGCAGCCGCGCCGGGACCAACACCGGGGAGCTGTTTTTT
CDR3: CASSRAGTNTGELFF

length: 13
V: TRBV4-3
D: -
J: TRBJ2-7
size: -
DNA: TGCGCCAGCAGCCAAGATCTTCCGTACGAGCAGTACTTC
CDR3: CASSQDLPYEQYF

length: 16
V: TRBV6-1
D: -
J: TRBJ1-6
size: -
DNA: TGTGCCAGCAGTGAGAGCCCGGGACGACATAATTCACCCCTCCACTTT
CDR3: CASSESPGRHNSPLHF

length: 17
V: TRBV4-3
D: -
J: TRBJ2-6
size: -
DNA: TGCGCCAGCAGCCAAGATGCAGGGCTCTCTGGGGCCAACGTCCTGACTTTC
CDR3: CASSQDAGLSGANVLTF

length: 15
V: TRBV9
D: -
J: TRBJ2-1
size: -
DNA: TGTGCCAGCAGCGTAGGTCCAGGGTTCTACAATGAGCAGTTCTTC
CDR3: CASSVGPGFYNEQFF

length: 13
V: TRBV9
D: -
J: TRBJ2-3
size: -
DNA: TGTGCCAGCAGCGTCTCTAGCACAGATACGCAGTATTTT
CDR3: CASSVSSTDTQYF

length: 13
V: TRBV10-3
D: -
J: TRBJ2-4
size: once
DNA: TGTGCCACTTCAGGGATAGCCAAAAACATTCAGTACTTC
CDR3: CATSGIAKNIQYF

length: 13
V: TRBV19
D: -
J: TRBJ2-7
size: -
DNA: TGTGCCAGTAGTGTAGGGGTTTCCTACGAGCAGTACTTC
CDR3: CASSVGVSYEQYF

length: 15
V: TRBV7-9
D: -
J: TRBJ1-1
size: once
DNA: TGTGCCAGCAGCTCCCTAGACAGGCTTGACACTGAAGCTTTCTTT
CDR3: CASSSLDRLDTEAFF

length: 15
V: TRBV10-2
D: -
J: TRBJ1-2
size: -
DNA: TGCGCCAGCAGTGAGCAAACTTGGATGGGTCATGGCTACACCTTC
CDR3: CASSEQTWMGHGYTF

length: 13
V: TRBV7-9
D: -
J: TRBJ2-1
size: -
DNA: TGTGCCAGCAGCTTAGATCCATTCAATGAGCAGTTCTTC
CDR3: CASSLDPFNEQFF

length: 15
V: TRBV4-1
D: -
J: TRBJ2-7
size: -
DNA: TGCGCCAGCAGCCTTGGGGGGCTCCCCTCCTACGAGCAGTACTTC
CDR3: CASSLGGLPSYEQYF

length: 10
V: TRBV2
D: -
J: TRBJ2-5
size: -
DNA: TGTGCCAGCCGGGAAGAGACCCAGTACTTC
CDR3: CASREETQYF

length: 14
V: TRBV11-2
D: -
J: TRBJ2-3
size: -
DNA: TGTGCCAGCAGCTTTTGGGGGAGCACAGATACGCAGTATTTT
CDR3: CASSFWGSTDTQYF

length: 15
V: TRBV4-1
D: -
J: TRBJ2-2
size: once
DNA: TGCGCCAGCAGCCAAGAGGCAGGGAACACCGGGGAGCTGTTTTTT
CDR3: CASSQEAGNTGELFF

length: 15
V: TRBV4-2
D: -
J: TRBJ2-5
size: -
DNA: TGTGCCAGCAGCCACCTTGGCCAGGGGAAGGAGACCCAGTACTTC
CDR3: CASSHLGQGKETQYF

length: 15
V: TRBV28
D: -
J: TRBJ1-1
size: -
DNA: TGTGCCAGCAGTTTGGGGCGACAGCGGAACACTGAAGCTTTCTTT
CDR3: CASSLGRQRNTEAFF

length: 13
V: TRBV27
D: TRBD1
J: TRBJ2-7
size: -
DNA: TGTGCCAGCAGTATAGACAGGGCCCGCGAGCAGTACTTC
CDR3: CASSIDRAREQYF

length: 14
V: TRBV19
D: -
J: TRBJ1-3
size: -
DNA: TGTGCCAGTAGTATCCAGGCTTCTGGAAACACCATATATTTT
CDR3: CASSIQASGNTIYF